This T cell receptor beta chain originates from a study of cytomegalovirus exposure and HLA in healthy donors. Background on the study: T cells numbering about 179 million yielded approximately 100 million unique TCR beta sequences in an earlier analysis. Approximately 81% of a few hundred genotyped donors fell in the Caucasian-associated ancestry cluster. Study-wide results and limits: CMV serostatus was the only immune exposure information that was available. CMV antigen specificity of three CMV-associated chains was confirmed in vitro.

As to this clone: Its antigen is undetermined.

Trimming left V 5 bases short and J 4 bases short, with 23 bases between. This CDR3 spans 17 amino acids. CDR1 is MDHEN and CDR2 is SYDVKM in the germline V gene. With 60 Vbeta and 13 Jbeta primers, the PCR was carried out. Only in-frame clones appear in the TCRdb table, and some are missing; sequencing was by immunoSEQ multiplex PCR. The table shows about 160,000 clones, with 60% to 80% occurring only once. Sequencing used PBMCs. The gene calls are TRBV28 and TRBJ1-1; possibly TRBD1 for D (5 bases). This TCR was recovered from a man aged 25-45 years in good health and CMV-seropositive. As DNA, the CDR3 is TGTGCCAGCAGTCCCCCTAGGGGCAGCATAGCCGCCACTGAAGCTTTCTTT. Translating it yields CASSPPRGSIAATEAFF.